This T cell receptor (beta chain) was sequenced for a study of blood T cell repertoires in COVID-19. About the study: The United States, Italy and Spain supplied acute and convalescent COVID-19 samples.

With V trimmed by 2 bases and J by 1 base, 7 bases remained unmatched. Germline V gene data show CDR1 as SGHVS and CDR2 as FQNEAQ. The CDR3 runs 19 residues. Methods used by the authors: Counts of nucleated cells, estimated from reference gene primer amplification, were obtained. Method: immunoSEQ multiplex PCR; TCRdb's copy keeps in-frame clones and lacks some. That table supplies the V and J calls and clone size; D and trimming were determined from the DNA. The sample holds 200,000 to 300,000 clones, roughly 80% seen once. The receptor was derived from a woman aged 70-85 years with acute or convalescent COVID-19. This rearrangement joins TRBV7-8 to TRBJ2-6; 11 bases match TRBD1. Sample: peripheral blood. CDR3 protein: CASSLLRTGGTSGANVLTF. Here the CDR3 DNA reads TGTGCCAGCAGCTTACTCCGGACAGGGGGCACGTCTGGGGCCAACGTCCTGACTTTC.